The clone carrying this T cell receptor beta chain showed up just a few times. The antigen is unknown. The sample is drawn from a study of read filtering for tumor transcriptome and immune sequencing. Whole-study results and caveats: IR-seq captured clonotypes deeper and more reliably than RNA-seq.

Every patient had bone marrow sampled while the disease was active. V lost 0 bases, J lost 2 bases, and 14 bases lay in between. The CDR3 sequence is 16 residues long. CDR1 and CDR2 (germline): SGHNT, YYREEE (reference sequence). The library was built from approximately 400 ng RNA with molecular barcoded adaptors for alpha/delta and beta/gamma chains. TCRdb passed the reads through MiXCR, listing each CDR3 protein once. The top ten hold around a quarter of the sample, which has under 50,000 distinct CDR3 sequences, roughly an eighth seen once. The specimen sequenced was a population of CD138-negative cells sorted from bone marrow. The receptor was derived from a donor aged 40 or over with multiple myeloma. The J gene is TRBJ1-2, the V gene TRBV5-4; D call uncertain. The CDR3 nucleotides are TGTGCCAGCAGCTTGGTGGCCGGGGAAGGGAACTATGGCTACACCTTC. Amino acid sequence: CASSLVAGEGNYGYTF. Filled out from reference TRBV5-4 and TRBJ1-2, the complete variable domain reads ETGVTQSPTHLIKTRGQQVTLRCSSQSGHNTVSWYQQALGQGPQFIFQYYREEENGRGNFPPRFSGLQFPNYSSELNVNALELDDSALYLCASSLVAGEGNYGYTFGSGTRLTVV.